The 31 T cell receptor beta chains below come from one sample, sequenced in a study of Ad26.COV2.S vaccination and SARS-CoV-2 variants. The sample's treatment: some 20 received Ad26.COV2.S at low or high dose, single or two shots; about 5 received placebo; per-sample allocation not given. Vaccine and placebo recipients were sampled on day 63 after the first injection. Repertoires were generated with immunoSEQ multiplex PCR, while TCRdb's copy carries only in-frame clones and drops some. The profile shows a few hundred thousand clones, around nine tenths of them singletons. The sample in question was peripheral blood, obtained in a trial of Ad26.COV2.S vaccine versus placebo. The receptors were sampled from a person aged 18-60 years who received the Ad26.COV2.S COVID-19 vaccine or a placebo.

The chain employs TRBV13 and TRBJ2-7; D is perhaps TRBD1 (6 bases). The CDR3 runs 14 residues. CDR1 and CDR2 (germline): PRHDT, FYEKMQ (reference sequence). V was clipped by 6 bases and J by 3 bases, with 15 bases between them. CDR3 protein: CASRPAQGDYEQYF. The CDR3 bases are TGTGCCAGCAGGCCCGCACAGGGAGACTACGAGCAGTACTTC.

Concerning this clone itself: The junction does not match germline at one end; this may be a read error. V and J are TRBV19 and TRBJ1-4; D is perhaps TRBD1 (6 bases). Germline loops: CDR1 LNHDA, CDR2 SQIVND (reference sequence). The CDR3 runs to 15 residues. The CDR3, as DNA: TGTGCCTGTAGACGGACAGATGCAACTAATGAAAAACTGTTTTTT. This gives the protein CACRRTDATNEKLFF.

The rearrangement joins TRBV5-1 to TRBJ1-6; D gene unclear. The V end lost 5 bases, the J end lost 10 bases, and 16 bases lay between the germline ends. CDR1 and CDR2 (germline): SGHRS, YFSETQ. The CDR3 covers 14 residues. The CDR3 coding sequence is TGCGCCAGCAGTCGTACAATTGGGAGCTCACCCCTCCACTTT. Protein product: CASSRTIGSSPLHF.

In the case of this clone: The sample contains more than one DNA sequence encoding this CDR3. The genes are TRBV9 and TRBJ1-3, with 8 positions matching TRBD1. V was pared by 3 bases and J by 0 bases, with 2 bases of the junction left unmatched. The CDR3 totals 15 residues. CDR1 is SGDLS, CDR2 YYNGEE, per germline. The CDR3 sequence: CASSAGTGSGNTIYF. The CDR3 nucleotides read TGTGCCAGCAGCGCAGGGACAGGCTCTGGAAACACCATATATTTT.

This clone has a single count. The chain carries TRBV27 and TRBJ2-3, with 7 bases identical to TRBD1. With V trimmed by 6 bases and J by 4 bases, 10 bases remained unmatched. CDR3 length: 15 residues. CDR1 and CDR2 (germline): MNHEY, SMNVEV (reference sequence). Here the CDR3 reads CASSPKTGMSDTQYF. CDR3 DNA: TGTGCCAGCAGCCCGAAGACAGGGATGTCAGATACGCAGTATTTT.

This sequence joins TRBV9 and TRBJ2-7, with 11 positions matching TRBD2. CDR1 and CDR2 from the germline V gene are SGDLS and YYNGEE. V dropped 4 bases and J dropped 6; count of bases not matched to a gene: 9. The CDR3 has 15 amino acids. DNA of the CDR3: TGTGCCAGCAGCCTCGTAGCGGGGGGGCCGGGCGAGCAGTACTTC. This codes for CASSLVAGGPGEQYF.

The chain couples TRBV5-6 to TRBJ2-7; the D gene could be TRBD1 or TRBD2 (6 bases each). CDR1 is SGHDT, CDR2 YYEEEE, per germline. CDR3 length: 15 amino acids. The V end was cut by 1 base, the J end by 2 bases, with 13 bases between. For the CDR3, the DNA is TGTGCCAGCAGCTTGTTCGGGGGCGGCCCCTACGAGCAGTACTTC. Protein product: CASSLFGGGPYEQYF.

Turning to this clone: This specimen includes other DNA sequences encoding the same CDR3. V is TRBV5-1 and J is TRBJ1-1, with 7 bases lining up with TRBD1. V shed 0 bases and J 3 bases; nucleotides not matched to a gene: 2. In germline, CDR1 is SGHRS, CDR2 YFSETQ. This CDR3 has 14 residues. The CDR3 DNA reads TGCGCCAGCAGCTTGGCAGGGGGGGACACTGAAGCTTTCTTT. Protein: CASSLAGGDTEAFF.

The rearrangement links TRBV7-8 to TRBJ2-5; D gene uncertain. Germline values: CDR1 SGHVS, CDR2 FQNEAQ. The CDR3 is made up of 14 amino acids. Between the trimmed V and J ends, which lost 3 bases and 5 bases, there was a span of 13 bases. The DNA for the CDR3 is TGTGCCAGCAGCTTGCCCACCCCCGACGAGACCCAGTACTTC. This sequence encodes CASSLPTPDETQYF.

V is TRBV14 and J is TRBJ1-1; D is uncertain. The germline gives CDR1 SGHDN, CDR2 FVKESK. Between the trimmed V and J ends, which lost 0 bases and 11 bases, there was a span of 13 bases. The CDR3 runs 13 residues. In nucleotides, the CDR3 is TGTGCCAGCAGCCAAGAGGAGGGCAGAAGGGCTTTCTTT. This gives the protein CASSQEEGRRAFF.

The chain couples TRBV19 to TRBJ1-2; 7 bases map to TRBD1. There are 13 residues in the CDR3. CDR1 LNHDA and CDR2 SQIVND come from the germline V gene (reference sequence). V lost 7 bases, J lost 8 bases, and 10 bases stayed unmatched. The CDR3 nucleotides are TGTGCCAGTACCGAACAGGGGTTAATCGGCTACACCTTC. Protein sequence: CASTEQGLIGYTF.

The chain is built from TRBV4-3 and TRBJ1-2; TRBD1 matches at 8 bases. Per germline, CDR1 LGHNA and CDR2 YSLEER. CDR3 length equals 17 residues. V lost 0 bases to trimming and J lost 6 bases; unmatched junction nucleotides: 12. CDR3 loop: CASSQERFGRGQDGYTF. The DNA of the CDR3 is TGCGCCAGCAGCCAAGAGAGGTTTGGCAGGGGGCAAGATGGCTACACCTTC.

V is TRBV27 and J is TRBJ1-2, with 7 bases identical to TRBD1. Germline CDR1 MNHEY, CDR2 SMNVEV (reference sequence). V lost 2 bases, J lost 4 bases, and 7 bases stayed unmatched. The CDR3 is 15 residues long. CDR3 loop: CASSLRATGVYGYTF. CDR3 nucleotide sequence: TGTGCCAGCAGTTTAAGGGCTACAGGGGTCTATGGCTACACCTTC.

V usage is TRBV30 and J usage is TRBJ1-6, with D possibly matching TRBD1 (5 bases). Trimming took off 4 bases at V and 3 bases at J, with 7 bases between the two ends. This CDR3 region has 13 residues. In germline, CDR1 is GTSNPN, CDR2 SVGIG (reference sequence). In nucleotides, the CDR3 is TGTGCCTGGAATCAGGGCTATAATTCACCCCTCCACTTT. Amino acids: CAWNQGYNSPLHF.

The chain combines TRBV24-1 with TRBJ2-7; TRBD1 might be the D (5 bases). Trimming cost V 9 bases and J 6 bases, with 17 bases left between them. Germline V gives CDR1 KGHDR, CDR2 SFDVKD. The CDR3 is made up of 13 amino acids. CDR3 protein: CATVQQECCEQYF. CDR3 in DNA: TGTGCCACCGTCCAACAGGAATGTTGCGAGCAGTACTTC.

This rearrangement joins TRBV30 to TRBJ1-4, with D perhaps matching TRBD1 (6 bases). Germline values: CDR1 GTSNPN, CDR2 SVGIG (reference sequence). The V end was cut by 0 bases, the J end by 10 bases, with 15 bases between. The CDR3 is 14 residues long. The CDR3 nucleotides read TGTGCCTGGAGTGTACTTCAGGGGCCAGGAAAACTGTTTTTT. It encodes CAWSVLQGPGKLFF.

This clone was picked up a small number of times. The chain couples TRBV2 to TRBJ2-7, with 7 bases lining up with TRBD2. CDR1 is SNHLY and CDR2 is FYNNEI in the germline V gene. This CDR3 contains 13 residues. Trimming removed 6 bases from V and 5 bases from J; junction bases left unmatched: 7. The CDR3 nucleotides read TGTGCCAGCAGCGGGGGGTGGAGGAACGAGCAGTACTTC. It is translated as CASSGGWRNEQYF.

The V and J genes are TRBV3-1 (or the pseudogene TRBV3-2) and TRBJ2-7; 8 bases are a match to TRBD1. The CDR3 covers 15 residues. Germline CDR1 LGHDT, CDR2 YNNKEL (reference sequence). J lost 0 bases, V lost 4 bases, and 5 bases had no gene match. CDR3 sequence (DNA): TGTGCCAGCAGCCCAGGGGGCCAGGGCTCCTACGAGCAGTACTTC. It encodes CASSPGGQGSYEQYF.

CDR3 sequence: CASSYGGGGDEQFF. In DNA form, the CDR3 reads TGTGCCAGCAGTTACGGCGGGGGGGGCGATGAGCAGTTCTTC. The J gene is TRBJ2-1, the V gene TRBV6-5, with 9 bases matching TRBD2. This CDR3 region has 14 residues. Germline V gives CDR1 MNHEY, CDR2 SVGAGI. Trimming at V came to 2 bases and at J to 8 bases, leaving 4 bases not matched to a gene.

The V call is TRBV7-2, the J call TRBJ1-3, with D perhaps matching TRBD1 (6 bases). The V end was cut by 5 bases, the J end by 0 bases, with 17 bases between. Germline V gene data show CDR1 as SGHTA and CDR2 as FQGNSA. CDR3 length equals 17 residues. The CDR3 loop is CASSLGGLTDSGNTIYF. The CDR3 nucleotides read TGTGCCAGCAGCCTAGGGGGTCTGACAGACTCTGGAAACACCATATATTTT.

The rearrangement links TRBV7-6 to TRBJ1-4; 7 bases are a match to TRBD1. The CDR3 loop spans 15 amino acids. Germline V gives CDR1 SGHVS, CDR2 FNYEAQ. Trimming at V came to 3 bases and at J to 5 bases, leaving 6 bases not matched to a gene. This CDR3 reads CASSFQTGQNEKLFF. Here the CDR3 DNA reads TGTGCCAGCAGCTTTCAAACGGGACAGAATGAAAAACTGTTTTTT. Filled out from reference TRBV7-6 and TRBJ1-4, the complete variable domain reads GAGVSQSPRYKVTKRGQDVALRCDPISGHVSLYWYRQALGQGPEFLTYFNYEAQQDKSGLPNDRFSAERPEGSISTLTIQRTEQRDSAMYRCASSFQTGQNEKLFFGSGTQLSVL.

The V call is TRBV11-1, the J call TRBJ2-1; 8 bases match TRBD1. Per germline, CDR1 SGHAT and CDR2 FQDESV (reference sequence). The CDR3 extends over 15 amino acids. Trimming cost V 5 bases and J 3 bases; bases outside gene matches: 6. In DNA, the CDR3 is TGTGCCAGCAGCGTCCGACAGGGGTTCTACAATGAGCAGTTCTTC. This gives the protein CASSVRQGFYNEQFF.

The V and J genes are TRBV27 and TRBJ1-2; D call uncertain. Germline V CDR1 and CDR2: MNHEY, SMNVEV (reference sequence). The V end lost 7 bases, the J end lost 3 bases, and 15 bases lay between the germline ends. This CDR3 has 14 residues. The CDR3 sequence is CASNPLGGHYGYTF. The CDR3 DNA sequence: TGTGCCAGCAATCCCTTGGGAGGGCACTATGGCTACACCTTC.

The chain couples TRBV30 to TRBJ1-2; the D is unclear. CDR3 length: 13 residues. V was pared by 0 bases and J by 7 bases, with 12 bases between. From germline, CDR1 is GTSNPN and CDR2 SVGIG (reference sequence). The CDR3 here is CAWSVQRRTGYTF. For the CDR3, the DNA is TGTGCCTGGAGTGTACAGCGGCGCACTGGCTACACCTTC.

Concerning this clone itself: The junction does not match germline at one end; this may be a read error. V gene TRBV5-1 combines with J gene TRBJ2-5, with 12 bases lining up with TRBD1. The CDR3 is 16 residues long. Germline assignment: CDR1 SGHRS and CDR2 YFSETQ. The CDR3 loop is CASSLAPGTGGGSRHF. DNA for the CDR3: TGCGCCAGCAGCTTGGCCCCGGGGACAGGGGGCGGCAGTAGGCACTTC. The whole variable domain, filled in from reference TRBV5-1 and TRBJ2-5, reads KAGVTQTPRYLIKTRGQQVTLSCSPISGHRSVSWYQQTPGQGLQFLFEYFSETQRNKGNFPGRFSGRQFSNSRSEMNVSTLELGDSALYLCASSLAPGTGGGSRHFGPGTRLLVL.

This chain connects TRBV6-5 to TRBJ2-2; perhaps TRBD2 as D (5 bases). Germline V gene lookup returns CDR1 MNHEY and CDR2 SVGAGI. The CDR3 covers 15 residues. Trimming shortened V by 5 bases and J by 1 base, and 11 bases separated the two germline ends. The CDR3 loop is CASSQLRGNTGELFF. In DNA, the CDR3 is TGTGCCAGCAGTCAACTTCGGGGGAACACCGGGGAGCTGTTTTTT.

The CDR3 nucleotides are TGTGCCACCAGCAGAGATCGTTCCACGGCACGCGAGCAGTACTTC. Translation gives CATSRDRSTAREQYF. J is TRBJ2-7 and V is TRBV15; no clear D gene. Looked up from germline, CDR1 is LNHNV and CDR2 is YYDKDF (reference sequence). V lost 0 bases, J lost 6 bases, and 15 bases lay in between. The CDR3 extends over 15 amino acids.

This chain connects TRBV27 to TRBJ1-2; 7 nucleotides agree with TRBD1. CDR3 length: 14 residues. After removal of 5 bases from V and 7 bases from J, the junction contained 10 bases not matched to a gene. Germline V gene lookup returns CDR1 MNHEY and CDR2 SMNVEV (reference sequence). The CDR3 loop is CASSLHNRGRGYTF. As DNA, the CDR3 is TGTGCCAGCAGTCTCCATAACAGGGGCCGTGGCTACACCTTC.

The CDR3 is CASSSDSNYGYTF. CDR3 in DNA: TGTGCCAGCAGTTCCGACAGTAACTATGGCTACACCTTC. The chain recombines TRBV6-2 or TRBV6-3 with TRBJ1-2, with D possibly TRBD1 on 5 matching bases. This CDR3 is 13 amino acids long. Trimming took off 4 bases at V and 1 base at J, with 7 bases between the two ends. Germline-derived CDR1 and CDR2 are MNHEY and SVGEGT.

V and J are TRBV4-3 and TRBJ1-4; TRBD1 matches 7 bases. This CDR3 spans 15 amino acids. Germline CDR1 LGHNA, CDR2 YSLEER. The ends lost 2 bases at V and 5 bases at J; junction bases unmatched: 5. The CDR3 region has the DNA TGCGCCAGCAGCCAATTCAGGGGGGTGAATGAAAAACTGTTTTTT. It translates to CASSQFRGVNEKLFF.

The chain joins TRBV15 to TRBJ2-7, with D tentatively TRBD1 (6 bases). Trimming cost V 6 bases and J 3 bases, with 18 bases left between them. Germline V CDR1 and CDR2: LNHNV, YYDKDF (reference sequence). This CDR3 spans 15 amino acids. The CDR3 region is CATRVEAGESYEQYF. The CDR3 DNA reads TGTGCCACCAGAGTAGAGGCAGGGGAGAGCTACGAGCAGTACTTC. Full variable domain (remainder filled in from reference TRBV15 and TRBJ2-7): DAMVIQNPRYQVTQFGKPVTLSCSQTLNHNVMYWYQQKSSQAPKLLFHYYDKDFNNEADTPDNFQSRRPNTSFCFLDIRSPGLGDTAMYLCATRVEAGESYEQYFGPGTRLTVT.